These 27 T cell receptor beta chains came from one sample sequenced in a study of beta chain features in type 1 diabetes. The whole isolated RNA underwent reverse transcription, so sequencing captured expressed TCRB transcripts. Generated by immunoSEQ multiplex PCR, the TCRdb table keeps only in-frame clones and is missing some. Of about 400,000 clones listed, around 12% are singletons. Findings of the study overall: Patients with Type 1 diabetes showed moderately but significantly shorter TCRB CDR3s in all four CD4+ subsets.

The antigens for these receptors are not known. The source material was naive CD4+ T cells from blood. Receptors originate from a woman aged 18-29 years with type 1 diabetes.

This clone was counted between two and nine times. The chain uses TRBV5-1 and TRBJ2-2, with 8 bases aligning to TRBD2. The germline CDR1 and CDR2 sequences are SGHRS and YFSETQ. V lost 0 bases, J lost 5 bases, and 9 bases stayed unmatched. CDR3 length: 17 residues. Here the CDR3 DNA reads TGCGCCAGCAGCTTGGTGATAGCGGGGTCCGCTACCGGGGAGCTGTTTTTT. Translated, it gives CASSLVIAGSATGELFF.

This chain joins TRBV30 and TRBJ2-1; D might be TRBD2 (6 bases). Germline values: CDR1 GTSNPN, CDR2 SVGIG (reference sequence). The CDR3 sequence is 13 residues long. V was pared by 1 base and J by 7 bases, with 11 bases between. In nucleotides, the CDR3 is TGTGCCTGGAGTGCCGGGAGCTCTAATGAGCAGTTCTTC. This encodes CAWSAGSSNEQFF.

The genes are TRBV5-1 and TRBJ1-6; D may be TRBD1 (6 bases). Germline V gives CDR1 SGHRS, CDR2 YFSETQ. V lost 0 bases, J lost 3 bases, and 13 bases lay in between. The CDR3 extends over 17 amino acids. The CDR3 protein is CASSLGQGGGYNSPLHF. The CDR3 DNA follows: TGCGCCAGCAGCTTGGGCCAGGGAGGGGGCTATAATTCACCCCTCCACTTT. The complete variable domain, with remaining parts taken from reference TRBV5-1 and TRBJ1-6, reads KAGVTQTPRYLIKTRGQQVTLSCSPISGHRSVSWYQQTPGQGLQFLFEYFSETQRNKGNFPGRFSGRQFSNSRSEMNVSTLELGDSALYLCASSLGQGGGYNSPLHFGNGTRLTVT.

This clone occurred a few times. The rearrangement joins TRBV28 to TRBJ1-2; no clear D. V was pared by 3 bases and J by 8 bases, with 16 bases between. Per the germline V gene, CDR1 is MDHEN and CDR2 is SYDVKM. This CDR3 comprises 14 residues. DNA of the CDR3: TGTGCCAGCAGTTTCATGTCGGCTTACAGCGGCTACACCTTC. Protein: CASSFMSAYSGYTF.

A word on this clone: Distinct nucleotide sequences in the sample also encode this CDR3. The chain is built from TRBV5-4 and TRBJ2-5, with D possibly matching TRBD1 (6 bases). The CDR3 totals 13 residues. Between the trimmed V and J ends, which lost 3 bases and 5 bases, there was a span of 11 bases. Germline V gene sequence: CDR1 SGHNT, CDR2 YYREEE (reference sequence). In nucleotides, the CDR3 is TGTGCCAGCAGCTCCAGGACAGAGGAGACCCAGTACTTC. Translating it yields CASSSRTEETQYF.

This rearrangement joins TRBV7-2 to TRBJ2-1; D gene unclear. Germline lookup yields CDR1 SGHTA and CDR2 FQGNSA. The CDR3 is 12 residues long. Trimming cost V 3 bases and J 5 bases, with 5 bases left between them. CDR3 bases: TGTGCCAGCAGCTTTGGAGACAATGAGCAGTTCTTC. Its translation is CASSFGDNEQFF.

The chain links TRBV10-3 to TRBJ2-4; the D gene is possibly TRBD2 (5 bases). This CDR3 is 16 amino acids long. Trimming pared 4 bases from V and 3 bases from J, leaving 16 bases between. Germline V CDR1 and CDR2: ENHRY, SYGVKD. The DNA for the CDR3 is TGTGCCATCAGTGCCCAACAGACTAACCTCAAAAACATTCAGTACTTC. Its protein product is CAISAQQTNLKNIQYF.

The chain is built from TRBV7-9 and TRBJ2-1; 9 bases are a match to TRBD2. This CDR3 has 18 residues. V was pared by 2 bases and J by 7 bases, with 15 bases of the junction left unmatched. The germline gives CDR1 SEHNR, CDR2 FQNEAQ (reference sequence). The CDR3 DNA is TGTGCCAGCAGCTTAAGGCGGGAGGGCCTAAGGTTTGGTAATGAGCAGTTCTTC. It is translated as CASSLRREGLRFGNEQFF.

This sequence joins TRBV30 and TRBJ1-2; 9 nucleotides match TRBD1. CDR3 length equals 15 residues. Germline-derived CDR1 and CDR2 are GTSNPN and SVGIG (reference sequence). The V segment lost 2 bases and the J segment 1 base; nucleotides outside the gene matches: 5. Here the CDR3 DNA reads TGTGCCTGGAGTCACAGGGGGCGGGGTAACTATGGCTACACCTTC. Encoded protein: CAWSHRGRGNYGYTF.

This clone was seen only a few times. This sample also contains other DNA sequences that code for the same CDR3. The chain employs TRBV4-3 and TRBJ1-6; D is possibly TRBD1 (6 bases). Germline CDR1 is LGHNA and CDR2 is YSLEER. This CDR3 is built from 14 residues. Trimming took 1 base from V and 7 from J, leaving 8 bases between them. CDR3 region: CASSQGQGNSPLHF. CDR3 DNA sequence: TGCGCCAGCAGCCAAGGGCAGGGGAATTCACCCCTCCACTTT.

This chain joins TRBV7-6 and TRBJ2-7, with unresolved D. Trimming stripped 5 bases from V and 4 bases from J, with 6 bases between. This CDR3 has 11 amino acids. Germline CDR1 is SGHVS and CDR2 is FNYEAQ. CDR3 in amino acids: CASSPGYEQYF. CDR3 bases: TGTGCCAGCAGCCCCGGGTACGAGCAGTACTTC.

This clone was counted between two and nine times. The V call is TRBV7-9, the J call TRBJ2-7; 7 positions match TRBD2. Trimming took 4 bases from V and 3 from J; bases not matched to a gene: 3. The germline V gene has CDR1 SEHNR and CDR2 FQNEAQ (reference sequence). The CDR3 runs 13 residues. This CDR3 is CASSSTGGYEQYF. The DNA of the CDR3 is TGTGCCAGCAGCTCAACGGGAGGCTACGAGCAGTACTTC.

The chain uses TRBV5-1 and TRBJ2-5; 13 bases align to TRBD2. The CDR3 has 18 residues. In germline, CDR1 is SGHRS, CDR2 YFSETQ. The junction had 8 bases not matched to a gene; V was cut back by 3 bases and J by 0 bases. The CDR3 DNA reads as TGCGCCAGCAGCTACAGACTAGCGGGGGGCGGGAACCAAGAGACCCAGTACTTC. Translated: CASSYRLAGGGNQETQYF.

This clone occurred a few times. The V call is TRBV9, the J call TRBJ2-6; D unresolved. The germline V gene encodes CDR1 SGDLS and CDR2 YYNGEE. Trimming pared 6 bases from V and 4 bases from J, leaving 11 bases between. CDR3 size: 14 residues. The CDR3 here is CASKSVAGANVLTF. In DNA form, the CDR3 reads TGTGCCAGCAAATCTGTAGCAGGGGCCAACGTCCTGACTTTC.

This clone came up a few times. The V call is TRBV6-5, the J call TRBJ2-1; no reliable D call. Germline assignment: CDR1 MNHEY and CDR2 SVGAGI. The CDR3 spans 15 residues. V lost 6 bases, J lost 0 bases, and 12 bases lay in between. Written as DNA, the CDR3 is TGTGCCAGCAGCTGGAGACGGAGCTCCTACAATGAGCAGTTCTTC. Its translation is CASSWRRSSYNEQFF.

This clone showed up just a few times. Here the CDR3 reads CASSQGDQPQHF. The CDR3 nucleotides read TGTGCCAGCAGTCAGGGGGACCAGCCCCAGCATTTT. V is TRBV7-9 and J is TRBJ1-5; 7 bases map to TRBD1. V was clipped by 6 bases and J by 7 bases; unmatched bases: 3. The CDR3 consists of 12 residues. In germline, CDR1 is SEHNR, CDR2 FQNEAQ (reference sequence). The full variable domain, with the rest looked up from reference TRBV7-9 and TRBJ1-5, is DTGVSQNPRHKITKRGQNVTFRCDPISEHNRLYWYRQTLGQGPEFLTYFQNEAQLEKSRLLSDRFSAERPKGSFSTLEIQRTEQGDSAMYLCASSQGDQPQHFGDGTRLSIL.

The CDR3: CASSLAQVAGGAEQYF. Written as DNA, the CDR3 is TGTGCCAGCAGCTTAGCGCAGGTAGCGGGGGGGGCCGAGCAGTACTTC. This rearrangement joins TRBV7-2 to TRBJ2-7; 11 nucleotides line up with TRBD2. V shed 0 bases, J shed 6 bases, and the junction held 7 bases outside the gene matches. The CDR3 contains 16 residues. Germline assignment: CDR1 SGHTA and CDR2 FQGNSA.

The chain recombines TRBV5-4 with TRBJ2-7; 9 bases map to TRBD1. CDR3 size: 16 residues. V lost 6 bases, J lost 4 bases, and 14 bases stayed unmatched. CDR1 is SGHNT and CDR2 is YYREEE in the germline V gene (reference sequence). CDR3: CASTLEPGQGAYEQYF. Here the CDR3 DNA reads TGTGCCAGCACCCTTGAACCGGGACAGGGAGCGTACGAGCAGTACTTC.

In this sample, this clone turned up a few times. The chain couples TRBV5-1 to TRBJ2-3, with a weak D call TRBD1 (6 bases). Germline CDR1 SGHRS, CDR2 YFSETQ. Trimming left V 0 bases short and J 5 bases short, with 10 bases between. CDR3 length: 14 amino acids. The CDR3 loop is CASSLEWGRDTQYF. In DNA form, the CDR3 reads TGCGCCAGCAGCTTGGAATGGGGGCGAGATACGCAGTATTTT. The full variable domain, its missing parts supplied by reference TRBV5-1 and TRBJ2-3, is KAGVTQTPRYLIKTRGQQVTLSCSPISGHRSVSWYQQTPGQGLQFLFEYFSETQRNKGNFPGRFSGRQFSNSRSEMNVSTLELGDSALYLCASSLEWGRDTQYFGPGTRLTVL.

The chain joins TRBV6-4 to TRBJ1-1; D is undetermined. The ends were cut back, 5 bases at V and 4 bases at J, with 11 bases in the middle. Germline values: CDR1 MRHNA, CDR2 SNTAGT. The CDR3 is made up of 13 amino acids. The CDR3 nucleotides are TGTGCCAGCAGTTATTACGAGGGCACTGAAGCTTTCTTT. Translation gives CASSYYEGTEAFF.

The chain carries TRBV7-3 and TRBJ2-3; D perhaps matches TRBD2 (5 bases). The CDR3 covers 14 residues. Trimming pared 4 bases from V and 4 bases from J, leaving 12 bases between. The germline V gene has CDR1 SGHTA and CDR2 FQGTGA. The CDR3: CASSSFGSADTQYF. In DNA form, the CDR3 reads TGTGCCAGCAGCTCATTTGGGAGCGCAGATACGCAGTATTTT. Using reference TRBV7-3 and TRBJ2-3 for the parts outside the CDR3, the full variable domain is GAGVSQTPSNKVTEKGKYVELRCDPISGHTALYWYRQSLGQGPEFLIYFQGTGAADDSGLPNDRFFAVRPEGSVSTLKIQRTERGDSAVYLCASSSFGSADTQYFGPGTRLTVL.

The chain joins TRBV6-1 to TRBJ2-4; tentative D call: TRBD2 (6 bases). The CDR3 sequence is 13 residues long. CDR1 is MNHNS, CDR2 SASEGT, per germline. The V end lost 5 bases, the J end lost 12 bases, and 17 bases lay between the germline ends. CDR3 residues: CASSLTEGPPQYF. The CDR3 region has the DNA TGTGCCAGCAGTCTTACGGAGGGTCCCCCTCAGTACTTC.

This clone was detected a few times. This chain uses TRBV5-6 with TRBJ1-6; TRBD1 is a possible D gene (5 bases). V was pared by 0 bases and J by 10 bases, with 17 bases between. CDR3 length equals 16 residues. Germline CDR1 SGHDT, CDR2 YYEEEE. The CDR3 reads CASSLGSGLAESPLHF. DNA for the CDR3: TGTGCCAGCAGCTTGGGCTCAGGGTTAGCGGAATCACCCCTCCACTTT.

V and J are TRBV19 and TRBJ1-1; D call uncertain. Germline CDR1 is LNHDA and CDR2 is SQIVND (reference sequence). The V end lost 0 bases, the J end lost 10 bases, and 15 bases lay between the germline ends. The CDR3 is 14 amino acids. This chain's CDR3 is CASSIDPGSRGAFF. DNA for the CDR3: TGTGCCAGTAGTATAGATCCCGGCAGCCGAGGAGCTTTCTTT.

This clone turned up a few times. The rearrangement joins TRBV29-1 to TRBJ2-5; perhaps TRBD1 as D (6 bases). The end of the DNA is better explained by TRBJ2-7, so the J call may be wrong. Germline assignment: CDR1 SQVTM and CDR2 ANQGSEA. The CDR3 spans 12 residues. The CDR3 DNA follows: TGCAGCGTTGAATGGTCAGGGGCCGAGCAGTACTTC. Its translation: CSVEWSGAEQYF.

The chain uses TRBV7-9 and TRBJ1-4, with D tentatively TRBD1 (6 bases). Trimming removed 0 bases at V and 4 bases at J, with 9 bases between. The CDR3 has 15 residues. CDR1 SEHNR and CDR2 FQNEAQ come from the germline V gene (reference sequence). The CDR3 here is CASSLAGTFNEKLFF. The CDR3 DNA reads as TGTGCCAGCAGCTTAGCCGGGACATTTAATGAAAAACTGTTTTTT.

This clone has a handful of counts. This chain links TRBV7-2 with TRBJ2-2; TRBD2 aligns across 7 bases. Germline loops: CDR1 SGHTA, CDR2 FQGNSA. V shed 8 bases, J shed 0 bases, and the junction held 6 bases outside the gene matches. The CDR3 spans 15 residues. CDR3 in DNA: TGTGCCAGCGGTGTGGGGGGGGCGAACACCGGGGAGCTGTTTTTT. Its protein is CASGVGGANTGELFF.